These 6 T cell receptor beta chains share one sample of origin, sequenced in a study of blood T cells in healthy people across ages (dated by TCRdb to between 2014 and 2017). Libraries were prepared through 5' RACE. Sequencing used an Illumina HiSeq 2500. A second PCR of about 6 to 12 cycles was run with a J-beta primer mix and a sample-barcoded 5' primer. The public reads were reprocessed in TCRdb via fastp at Q25 and MiXCR, keeping in-frame beta chains. Entries are consolidated by CDR3 protein sequence, retaining the most common genes and DNA. Here the sample has 780,000 or so distinct CDR3 sequences; 50% to 65% occur a single time. The leading ten clones occupy about 42% of the sample. The sample comprised blood. These receptors all come from an elderly man in good health.

The chain carries TRBV2 and TRBJ2-2, with no clear D. Germline CDR1 SNHLY, CDR2 FYNNEI. Trimming stripped 2 bases from V and 6 bases from J, with 7 bases between. The CDR3 has 13 residues. In nucleotides, the CDR3 is TGTGCCAGCAGTGAAAACTTCTCCGGGGAGCTGTTTTTT. Translated: CASSENFSGELFF.

The chain uses TRBV5-1 and TRBJ2-3; tentative D call: TRBD2 (5 bases). The CDR3 contains 15 residues. With 0 bases removed from V and 14 bases from J, the gap between germline ends came to 22 bases. The germline V gene encodes CDR1 SGHRS and CDR2 YFSETQ. The CDR3 sequence: CASSLESGNHRYAYF. The CDR3 DNA reads as TGCGCCAGCAGCTTGGAAAGCGGAAATCACAGATACGCGTATTTT.

The V call is TRBV6-5, the J call TRBJ2-6, with a weak D call TRBD1 (5 bases). This CDR3 region has 15 residues. The V end was cut by 6 bases, the J end by 2 bases, with 11 bases between. Germline V gene lookup returns CDR1 MNHEY and CDR2 SVGAGI. In nucleotides, the CDR3 is TGTGCCAGCAGGAGTCAGGGTCCTGGGGCCAACGTCCTGACTTTC. Protein product: CASRSQGPGANVLTF.

This clonotype was detected only a few times. This chain uses TRBV29-1 with TRBJ2-5; TRBD2 might be the D (6 bases). CDR1 SQVTM and CDR2 ANQGSEA come from the germline V gene. The CDR3 spans 11 residues. Trimming pared 7 bases from V and 11 bases from J, leaving 17 bases between. The CDR3 reads CSAMTVREQYF. CDR3 in DNA: TGCAGCGCTATGACAGTCCGGGAGCAGTACTTC.

This clonotype was seen a few times. The V call is TRBV9, the J call TRBJ2-7; D call uncertain. Trimming removed 0 bases from V and 0 bases from J, with 10 bases in between. The CDR3 totals 15 residues. From germline, CDR1 is SGDLS and CDR2 YYNGEE. The CDR3 sequence: CASSVEPESSYEQYF. CDR3 bases: TGTGCCAGCAGCGTAGAGCCGGAAAGCTCCTACGAGCAGTACTTC.

This clonotype was seen more than once but under ten times. This chain uses TRBV20-1 with TRBJ1-4; TRBD1 is a possible D gene (6 bases). Germline CDR1 DFQATT, CDR2 SNEGSKA (reference sequence). Trimming removed 6 bases from V and 2 bases from J, with 10 bases in between. The CDR3 sequence is 13 residues long. In nucleotides, the CDR3 is TGCAGTGCCGCAGGGGCGACTAATGAAAAACTGTTTTTT. Its translation: CSAAGATNEKLFF.